Listed below are T cell receptor beta chains from one sample, sequenced in a study of cytomegalovirus exposure and HLA in healthy donors. Libraries were prepared by immunoSEQ multiplex PCR; TCRdb keeps only in-frame clonotypes and omits some of them. The sample has 130,000 or so clones; around 73% are singletons. The sequenced sample consisted of PBMCs. The source is a man over 45 in good health and CMV-seronegative. CDR3s include the opening cysteine and the closing phenylalanine or tryptophan. The D gene is left open where the match is weak. The size entry is marked missing in some rows and otherwise reads once, few, many or a size class.

>TRBV18|few|TRBJ2-7|TRBD2|13
CASSPAGAHEQYF
TGTGCCAGCTCACCAGCGGGAGCCCACGAGCAGTACTTC
>TRBV7-2|NA|TRBJ2-7|TRBD2|16
CASSVLPASGKNEQYF
TGTGCCAGCAGCGTGCTACCGGCTAGCGGGAAAAACGAGCAGTACTTC
>TRBV28|NA|TRBJ2-7|TRBD2|15
CASSRGLAGRYEQYF
TGTGCCAGCAGCCGTGGACTAGCGGGACGCTACGAGCAGTACTTC
>TRBV11-2|NA|TRBJ2-7|NA|13
CASSLGLAYEQYF
TGTGCCAGCAGCTTAGGGCTAGCATACGAGCAGTACTTC
>TRBV5-4|NA|TRBJ2-3|TRBD2|13
CATRGGSTDTQYF
TGTGCCACCCGCGGGGGGAGCACAGATACGCAGTATTTT
>TRBV7-9|NA|TRBJ2-7|TRBD1|15
CASSSPLTGALEQYF
TGTGCCAGCAGCTCCCCCCTGACAGGGGCACTCGAGCAGTACTTC
>TRBV7-6|once|TRBJ2-3|NA|15
CASSPRGDFENTQYF
TGTGCCAGCAGCCCCCGGGGAGATTTCGAGAATACGCAGTATTTT
>TRBV27|once|TRBJ2-3|TRBD2|15
CASSNSGKGSDTQYF
TGTGCCAGCAGTAATAGCGGGAAGGGATCAGATACGCAGTATTTT
>TRBV28|NA|TRBJ2-7|NA|15
CASSSPGGRTYEQYF
TGTGCCAGCAGTTCGCCGGGTGGCAGAACCTACGAGCAGTACTTC
>TRBV7-2|NA|TRBJ2-3|TRBD2|15
CASSRALAGGNTQYF
TGTGCCAGCAGCCGTGCCCTGGCGGGAGGAAACACGCAGTATTTT
>TRBV6-1|NA|TRBJ2-7|NA|12
CASTPGTYEQYF
TGTGCCAGCACCCCAGGGACCTACGAGCAGTACTTC
>TRBV19|once|TRBJ2-7|TRBD2|14
CASSPRGKTYEQYF
TGTGCCAGTAGTCCGCGGGGGAAAACCTACGAGCAGTACTTC
>TRBV30|NA|TRBJ2-1|TRBD2|14
CALQREASYNEQFF
TGTGCCCTCCAGCGGGAGGCCTCCTACAATGAGCAGTTCTTC
>TRBV10-1|NA|TRBJ2-7|TRBD2|18
CASSPLKGIAGAASEQYF
TGCGCCAGCAGCCCGCTTAAGGGAATAGCGGGAGCGGCTTCCGAGCAGTACTTC
>TRBV27|once|TRBJ2-7|NA|15
CASSLVPELYYEQYF
TGTGCCAGCAGTTTAGTGCCTGAACTTTACTACGAGCAGTACTTC
>TRBV9|NA|TRBJ2-5|TRBD2|14
CASSPGLVRETQYF
TGTGCCAGCAGCCCCGGACTAGTTAGAGAGACCCAGTACTTC
>TRBV28|NA|TRBJ1-3|NA|13
CASSFRGRNTIYF
TGTGCCAGCAGTTTTCGGGGGAGAAACACCATATATTTT
>TRBV11-3|NA|TRBJ2-5|NA|16
CASSLGFFGEQETQYF
TGTGCCAGCAGCTTAGGGTTTTTCGGGGAACAAGAGACCCAGTACTTC
>TRBV7-3|few|TRBJ2-3|TRBD1|16
CASSQGRDRGYDTQYF
TGTGCCAGCAGCCAGGGCCGGGACAGGGGATACGATACGCAGTATTTT
>TRBV10-3|NA|TRBJ2-7|NA|12
CAISDSRHEQYF
TGTGCCATCAGTGATAGCAGACACGAGCAGTACTTC
>TRBV7-9|NA|TRBJ2-2|NA|19
CASSLEEIQGRFITGELFF
TGTGCCAGCAGCTTAGAAGAGATTCAGGGGCGTTTTATAACCGGGGAGCTGTTTTTT
>TRBV27|NA|TRBJ2-7|TRBD1|16
CASSFSSAGGSYEQYF
TGTGCCAGCAGTTTTTCTTCGGCAGGGGGCTCCTACGAGCAGTACTTC
>TRBV30|once|TRBJ1-5|NA|13
CAWARGGNQPQHF
TGTGCCTGGGCACGGGGTGGCAATCAGCCCCAGCATTTT
>TRBV28|NA|TRBJ1-1|NA|13
CASRLTGRAEAFF
TGTGCCAGCAGGCTCACAGGGAGGGCTGAAGCTTTCTTT
>TRBV4-1|NA|TRBJ2-2|TRBD2|15
CASSQDPGGARELFF
TGCGCCAGCAGCCAAGATCCGGGAGGTGCGCGGGAGCTGTTTTTT
>TRBV9|NA|TRBJ2-7|TRBD1|15
CASSEGQGISYEQYF
TGTGCCAGCAGCGAGGGACAGGGGATCTCCTACGAGCAGTACTTC
>TRBV2|NA|TRBJ2-2|TRBD2|14
CASIGGENTGELFF
TGTGCCAGCATTGGGGGGGAGAACACCGGGGAGCTGTTTTTT
>TRBV30|NA|TRBJ2-2|TRBD2|15
CAWSNGGLGTGELFF
TGTGCCTGGAGCAACGGGGGGTTAGGGACCGGGGAGCTGTTTTTT
>TRBV14|NA|TRBJ2-1|TRBD1|13
CASSLRTGDEQFF
TGTGCCAGCAGCCTCAGGACAGGGGATGAGCAGTTCTTC
>TRBV5-6|many|TRBJ2-5|TRBD1|13
CASSGTGYETQYF
TGTGCCAGTTCCGGGACAGGGTACGAGACCCAGTACTTC
>TRBV6-8|NA|TRBJ2-7|TRBD1|14
CASSYPGQGDEQYF
TGTGCCAGCAGTTACCCGGGACAGGGGGACGAGCAGTACTTC
>TRBV27|NA|TRBJ2-6|NA|15
CASSLFGAGANVLTF
TGTGCCAGCAGTTTATTCGGGGCTGGGGCCAACGTCCTGACTTTC
>TRBV5-6|NA|TRBJ1-3|TRBD1|16
CASSRGQGTSGNTIYF
TGTGCCAGCAGCCGGGGACAGGGAACTTCGGGAAACACCATATATTTT
>TRBV2|NA|TRBJ2-7|NA|14
CASSDSVGVYEQYF
TGTGCCAGCAGTGATTCGGTGGGAGTCTACGAGCAGTACTTC
>TRBV28|NA|TRBJ2-7|NA|15
CATSDQVLKSYEQYF
TGTGCCACCAGCGATCAGGTTCTCAAGTCGTACGAGCAGTACTTC
>TRBV7-2|NA|TRBJ2-1|NA|13
CASSSPAAYEQFF
TGTGCCAGCAGCTCCCCAGCGGCCTATGAGCAGTTCTTC
>TRBV11-2|NA|TRBJ2-7|TRBD2|15
CASSLGLAGVNEQYF
TGTGCCAGCAGCCTCGGACTAGCGGGAGTGAACGAGCAGTACTTC
>TRBV10-3|once|TRBJ2-1|NA|13
CAISVTQYNEQFF
TGTGCCATCAGTGTTACACAATACAATGAGCAGTTCTTC
>TRBV28|few|TRBJ1-1|NA|15
CASIGGGGGSTEAFF
TGTGCCAGCATCGGAGGCGGGGGAGGGAGCACTGAAGCTTTCTTT
>TRBV6-1|NA|TRBJ2-7|NA|12
CASSEARVEQYF
TGTGCCAGCAGTGAAGCGCGGGTCGAGCAGTACTTC